This T cell receptor (beta chain) was identified in a study of OX40 agonist ivuxolimab in advanced cancers. Study observations and caveats: Nonresponders included some who also had low normalized T-cell clonal expansion. Clonal expansion was seen in CD4+ and CD8+ blood T cells by week 6 at 0.1 to 3.0 mg/kg.

The CDR3 contains 13 residues. V dropped 7 bases and J dropped 6 bases, with 15 bases sitting between them. Germline V gene sequence: CDR1 MNHEY, CDR2 SVGAGI. As concerns this clone: The antigen is not known.

Method: immunoSEQ multiplex PCR; TCRdb's copy keeps in-frame clones and lacks some. This sample has 40,000 to 50,000 clones; about 91% occur once, and the top ten carry roughly 5.2%. Sequenced here: CD4+ or CD8+ T cells sorted from blood, sampled in a trial of the OX40 agonist ivuxolimab. V is TRBV6-5 and J is TRBJ1-1; the D gene is possibly TRBD1 (5 bases). The clonotype originates from an adult with an advanced solid tumor such as melanoma, head and neck, liver or kidney cancer. DNA for the CDR3: TGTGCCAGCAAATCCAGGGTCACTGCTGAAGCTTTCTTT. Amino acid sequence: CASKSRVTAEAFF.